This TCR beta chain emerged from a study of T cells in localized non-small cell lung cancer. The protocol was immunoSEQ multiplex PCR, while the TCRdb copy is restricted to in-frame clones and leaves out a portion. The sample holds tens of thousands of clones, 83% seen once. This clone came up once. The sequencing used PBMCs, collected before any cancer treatment. The sequence derives from a man between 40 and 75 years old with stage II lung adenocarcinoma.

The CDR3 reads CASSLGQGVNEKLFF. CDR3 DNA sequence: TGCGCCAGCAGCTTGGGACAGGGGGTTAATGAAAAACTGTTTTTT. V and J are TRBV5-1 and TRBJ1-4, with 9 bases that match TRBD1. CDR1 is SGHRS and CDR2 is YFSETQ in the germline V gene. Trimming at V came to 0 bases and at J to 4 bases, leaving 1 base not matched to a gene. This CDR3 spans 15 amino acids.